Described below is a single T cell receptor beta chain sequence and its context. This sample was included in a study of control samples from healthy donors and cancer patients. The method was immunoSEQ multiplex PCR; TCRdb's version includes in-frame clones alone and lacks a portion of them. Of about 86,000 clones listed, roughly nine tenths were seen once; the top ten hold 8.5% to 10%. This clonotype was sampled from a woman aged 50 to 60 with colorectal cancer. Sequencing used PBMCs.

The CDR3 DNA reads TGTGCCAGCAGTGAACCTGGGGGGGCTAATGAAAAACTGTTTTTT. It translates to CASSEPGGANEKLFF. V gene TRBV6-1 combines with J gene TRBJ1-4, with D possibly matching TRBD1 (5 bases). Germline CDR1 is MNHNS and CDR2 is SASEGT. The CDR3 spans 15 residues. V lost 2 bases and J 3 bases, leaving 10 bases between the germline ends.